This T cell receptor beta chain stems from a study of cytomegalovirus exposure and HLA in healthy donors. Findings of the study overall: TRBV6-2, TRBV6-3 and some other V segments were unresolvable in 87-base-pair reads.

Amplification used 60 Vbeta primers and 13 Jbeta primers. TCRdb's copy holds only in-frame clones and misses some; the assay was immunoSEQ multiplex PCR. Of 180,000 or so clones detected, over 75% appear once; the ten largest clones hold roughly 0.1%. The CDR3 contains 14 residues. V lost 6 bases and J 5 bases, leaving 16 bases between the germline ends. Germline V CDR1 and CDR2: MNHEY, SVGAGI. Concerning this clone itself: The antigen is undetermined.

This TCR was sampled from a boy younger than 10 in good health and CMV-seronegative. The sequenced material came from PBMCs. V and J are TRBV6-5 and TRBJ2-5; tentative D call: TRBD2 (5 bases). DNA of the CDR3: TGTGCCAGCAGGTCTAGCTCCACGTGGGAGACCCAGTACTTC. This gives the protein CASRSSSTWETQYF.